This entry lists 5 T cell receptor beta chains sequenced from one sample in a study of glioma-infiltrating T cells after dendritic cell vaccination listed by TCRdb under 2016. Library construction relied on the immunoSEQ multiplex PCR assay. TCRdb obtained this table from immuneACCESS and retained in-frame rearrangements with V and J assigned. These tables miss some clones; where compared with another copy, unresolved V genes account for less than half of the shortfall, and the remainder is unexplained. The sample includes fewer than 85,000 clones, with around 90% observed a single time. The ten largest account for approximately 2.9% of the sample. The material sequenced was blood, taken before dendritic cell vaccination. These receptors came from a human donor with glioblastoma.

CDR3 sequence reads: CASVLHGGGNTEAFF. For the CDR3, the DNA is TGTGCCAGCGTTCTTCACGGGGGGGGGAATACTGAAGCTTTCTTT. J is TRBJ1-1 and V is TRBV27, with D possibly matching TRBD1 (5 bases). In germline, CDR1 is MNHEY, CDR2 SMNVEV (reference sequence). This CDR3 contains 15 residues. The V end lost 8 bases, the J end lost 5 bases, and 21 bases lay between the germline ends.

The V gene is TRBV12-5, the J gene TRBJ1-5, with D maybe TRBD1 (6 bases). Germline V lookup: CDR1 LGHNT, CDR2 FRNRAP. The ends were cut back, 1 base at V and 12 bases at J, with 10 bases in the middle. This CDR3 spans 12 amino acids. CDR3 nucleotide sequence: TGTGCTAGTGGTTTGGGCACAGGGCTCCAGCATTTT. It encodes CASGLGTGLQHF. Drawing the rest from reference TRBV12-5 and TRBJ1-5, the complete variable domain is DARVTQTPRHKVTEMGQEVTMRCQPILGHNTVFWYRQTMMQGLELLAYFRNRAPLDDSGMPKDRFSAEMPDATLATLKIQPSEPRDSAVYFCASGLGTGLQHFGDGTRLSIL.

The V call is TRBV4-1, the J call TRBJ2-7, with 10 bases aligning to TRBD2. Trimming removed 1 base from V and 2 bases from J; junction bases left unmatched: 5. CDR3 size: 16 residues. Per germline, CDR1 MGHRA and CDR2 YSYEKL. CDR3 bases: TGCGCCAGCAGCCAAGGACTAGCGGGCCTTGCCTACGAGCAGTACTTC. Protein: CASSQGLAGLAYEQYF.

The rearrangement links TRBV6-1 to TRBJ2-5; weak D call: TRBD1 (5 bases). Deletions cut 3 bases from V and 5 bases from J, with 10 bases between. Per the germline V gene, CDR1 is MNHNS and CDR2 is SASEGT. The CDR3 spans 13 residues. This CDR3 is CASSDQGGETQYF. CDR3 coding DNA: TGTGCCAGCAGTGATCAGGGTGGGGAGACCCAGTACTTC.

This chain's CDR3 is CASSLAYRANYGYTF. The CDR3 DNA follows: TGTGCCAGCAGCTTGGCCTACAGGGCTAACTATGGCTACACCTTC. The gene calls are TRBV5-6 and TRBJ1-2; possible D gene TRBD1, 6 bases. V lost 0 bases, J lost 0 bases, and 9 bases lay in between. CDR1 SGHDT and CDR2 YYEEEE come from the germline V gene. The CDR3 sequence is 15 residues long.